A single sample gave rise to the 18 T cell receptor beta chains below, sequenced in a study of CD8+CD57+ T cells in acquired aplastic anemia. Patients selected for sequencing had displayed CD8+CD57+ cell expansion by flow cytometry. According to the study, genomic DNA was the template for TCR beta VDJ and CDR3 profiling. In TCRdb, the reads were re-called with MiXCR into one record per CDR3 protein. The repertoire holds 180,000 or so distinct CDR3 sequences, with roughly 48% as singletons. Sequenced input: sorted CD4+, CD8+, or CD8+CD57+ T cells (not recorded which) from PBMCs. The receptors originated from a human donor with aplastic anemia.

For this clonotype: Given a much more abundant clone one base away, this may be a read error. The conserved phenylalanine or tryptophan is not found at the CDR3 terminus, so this likely reflects a read error. The chain joins TRBV7-2 to TRBJ2-2; weak D call: TRBD1 (6 bases). Trimming shortened V by 3 bases and J by 7 bases, and 6 bases separated the two germline ends. The CDR3 has 12 amino acids. Germline V gene lookup returns CDR1 SGHTA and CDR2 FQGNSA. The CDR3 nucleotides are TGTGCCAGCAGCTTGGACAGCGGGGAGCTGTTTCTT. This translates into CASSLDSGELFL.

In its sample, this clonotype was seen many times. The chain joins TRBV7-9 to TRBJ2-7, with 7 nucleotides matching TRBD1. This CDR3 is 13 amino acids long. Germline V CDR1 and CDR2: SEHNR, FQNEAQ (reference sequence). After removal of 4 bases from V and 4 bases from J, the junction contained 4 bases not matched to a gene. CDR3 in amino acids: CASSSGQFYEQYF. The DNA of the CDR3 is TGTGCCAGCAGCTCGGGACAGTTTTACGAGCAGTACTTC.

The chain recombines TRBV25-1 with TRBJ2-1, with no clear D. The CDR3 length is 17 residues. The V end was cut by 1 base, the J end by 3 bases, with 16 bases between. Germline CDR1 is MGHDK and CDR2 is SYGVNS. The CDR3 DNA reads as TGTGCCAGCAGTGAATCGCACACGTCGATCTTCTACAATGAGCAGTTCTTC. This gives the protein CASSESHTSIFYNEQFF.

There are many counts of this clonotype. V usage is TRBV5-1 and J usage is TRBJ2-3; no firm D call. The germline V and J ends were trimmed by 5 bases and 5 bases, with 12 bases remaining between them. Germline values: CDR1 SGHRS, CDR2 YFSETQ. This CDR3 has 13 residues. The CDR3 nucleotides are TGCGCCAGCAGAGATGAAGACAAAGATACGCAGTATTTT. This gives the protein CASRDEDKDTQYF.

This clonotype was detected many times. The gene calls are TRBV20-1 and TRBJ1-2; tentatively, D is TRBD1 (5 bases). The CDR3 is 18 residues long. Germline V gives CDR1 DFQATT, CDR2 SNEGSKA (reference sequence). V shed 0 bases and J shed 7 bases, with 27 bases lying between them. In DNA, the CDR3 is TGCAGTGCTAGAGATGAGGCCCTCCGAAACCGGCCTGGGGCTGGCTACACCTTC. This translates into CSARDEALRNRPGAGYTF.

The rearrangement links TRBV10-3 to TRBJ1-2; a weak D match, TRBD1 (5 bases). The length of the CDR3 is 13 residues. CDR1 and CDR2 (germline): ENHRY, SYGVKD. V lost 0 bases and J 6 bases, leaving 8 bases between the germline ends. The CDR3 bases are TGTGCCATCAGTGAGTCACAAGGGGATGGCTACACCTTC. It yields the protein CAISESQGDGYTF.

This clonotype was seen many times. This chain links TRBV5-5 with TRBJ1-1, with 8 nucleotides matching TRBD1. The J segment lost 5 bases and the V segment lost 3 bases, leaving 3 bases of the junction unmatched. Germline lookup yields CDR1 SGHKS and CDR2 YYEKEE (reference sequence). This CDR3 region has 13 residues. This CDR3 is CASSWTGPTEAFF. In DNA form, the CDR3 reads TGTGCCAGCAGCTGGACAGGGCCGACTGAAGCTTTCTTT.

The chain has TRBV6-5 and TRBJ1-2; 8 nucleotides match TRBD1. Trimming removed 2 bases from V and 2 bases from J; junction bases left unmatched: 7. This CDR3 comprises 16 residues. CDR1 is MNHEY and CDR2 is SVGAGI in the germline V gene. The CDR3 sequence: CASSYPGGSANYGYTF. The CDR3 coding sequence is TGTGCCAGCAGTTACCCAGGGGGCTCGGCGAACTATGGCTACACCTTC.

This clonotype was seen at least ten times. The CDR3 sequence is CASSPGAVDYGYTF. The CDR3, as DNA: TGTGCCAGCAGCCCGGGTGCGGTGGACTATGGCTACACCTTC. V and J are TRBV7-6 and TRBJ1-2, with no clear D. Per germline, CDR1 SGHVS and CDR2 FNYEAQ. The CDR3 totals 14 residues. V shed 5 bases and J shed 3 bases, with 13 bases lying between them.

This clonotype occurred many times. The chain couples TRBV4-3 to TRBJ1-1; tentatively, D is TRBD1 (5 bases). The germline V and J ends were trimmed by 5 bases and 4 bases, with 14 bases remaining between them. Germline V gene lookup returns CDR1 LGHNA and CDR2 YSLEER. The length of the CDR3 is 14 residues. Written as DNA, the CDR3 is TGCGCCAGCAGCGGAGGTCTCAGGGCCACTGAAGCTTTCTTT. This codes for CASSGGLRATEAFF.

A few counts support this clonotype. The CDR3 region has the DNA TGTGCCACCAGCAACAGGAACACCGGGGAGCTGTTTTTT. This encodes CATSNRNTGELFF. This rearrangement joins TRBV24-1 to TRBJ2-2, with no clear D. CDR1 and CDR2 from the germline V gene are KGHDR and SFDVKD. This CDR3 is built from 13 residues. V lost 7 bases to trimming and J lost 1 base, with 6 bases between them.

This clonotype was detected a few times. The chain joins TRBV10-3 to TRBJ1-2, with D maybe TRBD1 (5 bases). CDR1 ENHRY and CDR2 SYGVKD come from the germline V gene. Between the trimmed V and J ends, which lost 0 bases and 4 bases, there was a span of 12 bases. This CDR3 is 15 amino acids long. CDR3 residues: CAISESGDAPYGYTF. Here the CDR3 DNA reads TGTGCCATCAGTGAGTCGGGGGACGCCCCCTATGGCTACACCTTC.

The rearrangement joins TRBV11-2 to TRBJ2-1; possible D gene TRBD2, 5 bases. Germline V gives CDR1 SGHAT, CDR2 FQNNGV. The CDR3 loop spans 16 amino acids. Deletions cut 1 base from V and 6 bases from J, with 16 bases between. The CDR3 region is CASSLGSGRRPNEQFF. CDR3 DNA sequence: TGTGCCAGCAGCTTAGGGAGCGGTCGGAGGCCCAATGAGCAGTTCTTC.

The chain employs TRBV9 and TRBJ1-6; 9 nucleotides agree with TRBD1. With 3 bases clipped from V and 5 bases from J, the junction kept 3 bases outside the gene matches. From germline, CDR1 is SGDLS and CDR2 YYNGEE. This CDR3 has 15 amino acids. CDR3 in amino acids: CASSGGQGNNSPLHF. The CDR3 DNA reads as TGTGCCAGCAGCGGGGGACAGGGCAATAATTCACCCCTCCACTTT.

This clonotype was recorded at least ten times. The chain links TRBV12-3 or TRBV12-4 to TRBJ2-6; D might be TRBD2 (6 bases). The CDR3 totals 19 residues. V lost 3 bases, J lost 0 bases, and 18 bases lay in between. The CDR3 reads CASSLGGARPPSGANVLTF. The CDR3 DNA reads TGTGCCAGCAGTTTGGGCGGGGCCAGACCTCCCTCTGGGGCCAACGTCCTGACTTTC.

The chain's CDR3 is CASNTAGGPDEQFF. The DNA of the CDR3 is TGTGCCAGTAATACGGCGGGAGGGCCTGATGAGCAGTTCTTC. The chain combines TRBV19 with TRBJ2-1; 9 bases map to TRBD2. Germline loops: CDR1 LNHDA, CDR2 SQIVND (reference sequence). The CDR3 runs 14 residues. The V and J ends lost 7 bases and 8 bases, in that order; junction bases with no gene match: 9.

This clonotype was recorded many times. This chain connects TRBV12-3 or TRBV12-4 to TRBJ2-7; 10 bases are shared with TRBD2. CDR3 length: 14 amino acids. Trimming took 5 bases from V and 6 from J; bases not matched to a gene: 7. The CDR3 sequence is CASSSGGVTGEQYF. The CDR3 bases are TGTGCCAGCAGTAGCGGGGGGGTAACAGGCGAGCAGTACTTC.

This clonotype came up many times. V gene TRBV19 combines with J gene TRBJ2-1; possible D gene TRBD1, 6 bases. V shed 4 bases and J shed 10 bases, with 20 bases lying between them. CDR3 size: 15 residues. Germline V gene sequence: CDR1 LNHDA, CDR2 SQIVND (reference sequence). The CDR3 nucleotides are TGTGCCAGTAGTAAAATATGGGATACAGGGAGCGAGCAGTTCTTC. Its translation is CASSKIWDTGSEQFF.